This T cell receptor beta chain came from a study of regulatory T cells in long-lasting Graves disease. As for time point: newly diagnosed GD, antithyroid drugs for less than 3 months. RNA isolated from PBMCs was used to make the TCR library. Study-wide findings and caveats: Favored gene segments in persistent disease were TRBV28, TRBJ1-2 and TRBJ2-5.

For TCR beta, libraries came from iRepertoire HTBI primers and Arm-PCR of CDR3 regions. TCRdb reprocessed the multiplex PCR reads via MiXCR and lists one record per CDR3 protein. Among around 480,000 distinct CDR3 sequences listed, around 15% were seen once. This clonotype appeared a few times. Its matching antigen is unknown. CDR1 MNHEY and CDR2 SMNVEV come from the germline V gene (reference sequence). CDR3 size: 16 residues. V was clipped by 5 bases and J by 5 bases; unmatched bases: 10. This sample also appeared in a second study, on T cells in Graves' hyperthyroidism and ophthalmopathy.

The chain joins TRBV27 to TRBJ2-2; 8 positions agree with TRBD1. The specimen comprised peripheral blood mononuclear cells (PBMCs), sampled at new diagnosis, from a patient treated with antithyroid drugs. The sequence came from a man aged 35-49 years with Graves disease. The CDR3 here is CASSPRSGGGTGELFF. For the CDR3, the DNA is TGTGCCAGCAGTCCCCGCTCAGGGGGCGGGACCGGGGAGCTGTTTTTT.